The 31 T cell receptor beta chains below all came from one sample that was sequenced in a study of T cells in localized non-small cell lung cancer. Assay: immunoSEQ multiplex PCR; the TCRdb copy retains only in-frame clones and omits some. The sample shows 9,500 to 11,000 clones, 90% to 95% of them seen only once. The material was peripheral blood, obtained before any cancer treatment. These receptors came from a male donor at least 60 years old with stage III lung adenocarcinoma.

The chain couples TRBV28 to TRBJ1-5, with D hard to call. The CDR3 has 13 residues. Germline CDR1 is MDHEN and CDR2 is SYDVKM. V lost 7 bases to trimming and J lost 3 bases, with 10 bases between them. The CDR3: CASNPAFNQPQHF. The CDR3 nucleotides are TGTGCCAGCAACCCAGCCTTCAATCAGCCCCAGCATTTT. Drawing the rest from reference TRBV28 and TRBJ1-5, the complete variable domain is DVKVTQSSRYLVKRTGEKVFLECVQDMDHENMFWYRQDPGLGLRLIYFSYDVKMKEKGDIPEGYSVSREKKERFSLILESASTNQTSMYLCASNPAFNQPQHFGDGTRLSIL.

V gene TRBV7-4 combines with J gene TRBJ2-5; 7 nucleotides agree with TRBD2. The V gene end was trimmed by 0 bases and the J gene end by 2 bases; junction bases not matched to a gene: 9. Germline CDR1 reads SGHVT; CDR2 reads SQSDAQ. The CDR3 runs 17 residues. The CDR3 spells CASSLARVAGLQETQYF. The CDR3 region has the DNA TGTGCCAGCAGCTTAGCGCGGGTAGCGGGTCTGCAAGAGACCCAGTACTTC.

This chain joins TRBV30 and TRBJ1-2; a weak D match, TRBD1 (5 bases). The CDR3 spans 12 residues. Germline CDR1 and CDR2: GTSNPN and SVGIG (reference sequence). Trimming took off 3 bases at V and 4 bases at J, with 9 bases between the two ends. The CDR3 DNA reads as TGTGCCTGGAGCTCCGGGGGCTATGGCTACACCTTC. Translated, it gives CAWSSGGYGYTF.

V is TRBV18 and J is TRBJ2-3, with D hard to call. This CDR3 region has 13 residues. The germline V gene has CDR1 KGHSH and CDR2 LQKENI. The V end lost 3 bases, the J end lost 2 bases, and 6 bases lay between the germline ends. Written as DNA, the CDR3 is TGTGCCAGCTCACCCGCCATCACAGATACGCAGTATTTT. Translation: CASSPAITDTQYF.

The chain has TRBV6-1 and TRBJ2-7; D is unclear. This CDR3 contains 11 residues. V lost 6 bases, J lost 3 bases, and 6 bases lay in between. From germline, CDR1 is MNHNS and CDR2 SASEGT. The CDR3 bases are TGTGCCAGCAGAGTAAACTACGAGCAGTACTTC. Its translation is CASRVNYEQYF.

The chain is built from TRBV25-1 and TRBJ1-1; D not certain. The germline V gene has CDR1 MGHDK and CDR2 SYGVNS. The CDR3 covers 13 residues. Between the trimmed V and J ends, which lost 1 base and 0 bases, there was a span of 3 bases. This CDR3 is CASSEWMNTEAFF. The CDR3 DNA reads as TGTGCCAGCAGTGAATGGATGAACACTGAAGCTTTCTTT.

The chain joins TRBV7-2 to TRBJ2-1, with TRBD2 as a possible D gene (6 bases). Germline V gene data show CDR1 as SGHTA and CDR2 as FQGNSA. The CDR3 totals 16 residues. V lost 1 base to trimming and J lost 0 bases, with 10 bases between them. The CDR3: CASSLVGTSSYNEQFF. CDR3 coding DNA: TGTGCCAGCAGCTTAGTAGGGACTTCCTCCTACAATGAGCAGTTCTTC.

The gene calls are TRBV29-1 and TRBJ2-7, with 11 bases identical to TRBD2. Germline CDR1 is SQVTM and CDR2 is ANQGSEA. This CDR3 spans 14 amino acids. The J segment lost 7 bases and the V segment lost 8 bases, leaving 13 bases of the junction unmatched. This chain's CDR3 is CSSPPSGRPWEQYF. The CDR3 region has the DNA TGCAGCTCCCCCCCTAGCGGGAGGCCGTGGGAGCAGTACTTC.

This chain links TRBV25-1 with TRBJ2-1; D is possibly TRBD2 (6 bases). The germline CDR1 and CDR2 sequences are MGHDK and SYGVNS. The V end was cut by 1 base, the J end by 3 bases, with 13 bases between. The CDR3 has 16 amino acids. CDR3 loop: CASSELLAENYNEQFF. In DNA form, the CDR3 reads TGTGCCAGCAGTGAATTGTTAGCGGAGAACTACAATGAGCAGTTCTTC.

This clone was detected only once. The sample has other DNA sequences that encode this CDR3 too. The V gene is TRBV14, the J gene TRBJ1-1, with 8 bases that match TRBD1. Per the germline V gene, CDR1 is SGHDN and CDR2 is FVKESK. V shed 3 bases, J shed 1 base, and the junction held 4 bases outside the gene matches. The CDR3 is made up of 15 amino acids. The CDR3 coding sequence is TGTGCCAGCAGCCAGAGGACAGGGAGGAACACTGAAGCTTTCTTT. It codes for CASSQRTGRNTEAFF.

The CDR3 loop is CASSRGGVAGTFYGYTF. Written as DNA, the CDR3 is TGTGCCAGCAGCCGTGGGGGGGTCGCCGGGACTTTCTATGGCTACACCTTC. The chain links TRBV7-9 to TRBJ1-2, with D perhaps matching TRBD1 (5 bases). Germline-derived CDR1 and CDR2 are SEHNR and FQNEAQ (reference sequence). CDR3 length: 17 residues. The V end lost 5 bases, the J end lost 4 bases, and 23 bases lay between the germline ends.

The gene calls are TRBV5-1 and TRBJ2-7, with D perhaps given as TRBD1 or TRBD2 (6 bases each). Trimming took off 10 bases at V and 7 bases at J, with 27 bases between the two ends. The CDR3 loop spans 15 amino acids. Germline V gene sequence: CDR1 SGHRS, CDR2 YFSETQ. Here the CDR3 DNA reads TGCGCCCGCTGCTTGGCTGGCCCGGGGGCGGGGGAGCAGTACTTC. Protein: CARCLAGPGAGEQYF.

The chain carries TRBV18 and TRBJ2-2, with TRBD2 matching over 10 bases. J lost 2 bases, V lost 6 bases, and 6 bases had no gene match. CDR1 is KGHSH, CDR2 LQKENI, per germline. This CDR3 contains 16 residues. CDR3 sequence (DNA): TGTGCCAGCTCCATCGGACTAGCGGCTAACACCGGGGAGCTGTTTTTT. Protein: CASSIGLAANTGELFF.

The V gene is TRBV7-2, the J gene TRBJ2-1; the D call may be TRBD1 or TRBD2 (5 bases each). The V gene's germline CDR1 is SGHTA and CDR2 FQGNSA. The V end was cut by 4 bases, the J end by 6 bases, with 7 bases between. This CDR3 is built from 12 residues. The CDR3 bases are TGTGCCAGCAGCTATGGGGGCAATGAGCAGTTCTTC. Its protein product is CASSYGGNEQFF.

The rearrangement joins TRBV5-6 to TRBJ2-5; 7 bases agree with TRBD1. J gave up 5 bases and V 3 bases, and 10 bases lay outside the gene matches. Germline values: CDR1 SGHDT, CDR2 YYEEEE. The CDR3 covers 15 residues. CDR3 bases: TGTGCCAGCAGCTGTAAAACAGGGGTGAGGGAGACCCAGTACTTC. This translates into CASSCKTGVRETQYF.

This chain uses TRBV7-2 with TRBJ2-3; 11 bases match TRBD1. The length of the CDR3 is 15 residues. V shed 5 bases and J 4 bases; nucleotides not matched to a gene: 5. From germline, CDR1 is SGHTA and CDR2 FQGNSA. The DNA of the CDR3 is TGTGCCAGCAGCATGGACAGGGGGCGGGCAGATACGCAGTATTTT. Translation: CASSMDRGRADTQYF. The whole variable domain, filled in from reference TRBV7-2 and TRBJ2-3, reads GAGVSQSPSNKVTEKGKDVELRCDPISGHTALYWYRQSLGQGLEFLIYFQGNSAPDKSGLPSDRFSAERTGGSVSTLTIQRTQQEDSAVYLCASSMDRGRADTQYFGPGTRLTVL.

This clone was detected once. The rearrangement uses TRBV28 and TRBJ1-2; D not certain. CDR3 size: 15 residues. Germline V gives CDR1 MDHEN, CDR2 SYDVKM. Between the trimmed V and J ends, which lost 3 bases and 6 bases, there was a span of 17 bases. CDR3 loop: CASSFGRFPPDGYTF. The CDR3 DNA sequence: TGTGCCAGCAGTTTTGGCAGATTTCCCCCTGATGGCTACACCTTC.

The genes are TRBV27 and TRBJ2-3; unclear D gene. Germline loops: CDR1 MNHEY, CDR2 SMNVEV (reference sequence). The CDR3 is 13 amino acids. V was shortened by 2 bases and J by 2 bases, with 5 bases between the two germline ends. In DNA, the CDR3 is TGTGCCAGCAGTTTAGGCGTCACAGATACGCAGTATTTT. This sequence encodes CASSLGVTDTQYF.

V is TRBV19 and J is TRBJ2-3; D is uncertain. V was cut by 5 bases and J by 6 bases, with 9 bases left in between. Germline loops: CDR1 LNHDA, CDR2 SQIVND (reference sequence). CDR3 length: 12 residues. The CDR3 sequence: CASSARVDTQYF. Written as DNA, the CDR3 is TGTGCCAGTAGTGCTCGTGTGGATACGCAGTATTTT.

This chain uses TRBV7-9 with TRBJ2-2, with D hard to call. CDR3 length: 12 residues. Germline V gene sequence: CDR1 SEHNR, CDR2 FQNEAQ (reference sequence). V was cut by 6 bases and J by 0 bases, with 2 bases left in between. The CDR3 is CASRTNTGELFF. The CDR3, as DNA: TGTGCCAGCAGGACGAACACCGGGGAGCTGTTTTTT.

The chain employs TRBV10-3 and TRBJ2-3; 8 bases fit TRBD1. With 4 bases clipped from V and 0 bases from J, the junction kept 3 bases outside the gene matches. The CDR3 covers 15 residues. Looked up from germline, CDR1 is ENHRY and CDR2 is SYGVKD. CDR3 protein: CAISGGQGSTDTQYF. The DNA for the CDR3 is TGTGCCATCAGTGGTGGACAGGGTAGCACAGATACGCAGTATTTT.

The chain couples TRBV27 to TRBJ2-3; 8 positions match TRBD1. CDR1 is MNHEY, CDR2 SMNVEV, per germline (reference sequence). The length of the CDR3 is 15 residues. The V and J ends lost 7 bases and 0 bases, in that order; junction bases with no gene match: 6. CDR3 in DNA: TGTGCCAGCACAGTGCGACAGGGGAGCACAGATACGCAGTATTTT. Its protein product is CASTVRQGSTDTQYF.

The genes are TRBV9 and TRBJ2-3; TRBD2 aligns across 11 bases. This CDR3 is 19 amino acids long. The V segment lost 4 bases and the J segment 0 bases; nucleotides outside the gene matches: 13. Looked up from germline, CDR1 is SGDLS and CDR2 is YYNGEE. In DNA form, the CDR3 reads TGTGCCAGCAGCCCCCGGCTAGCGGGAGGCGGCCCTAGCACAGATACGCAGTATTTT. Protein sequence: CASSPRLAGGGPSTDTQYF.

This chain connects TRBV9 to TRBJ1-1; no clear D gene. Germline V CDR1 and CDR2: SGDLS, YYNGEE. The CDR3 runs to 15 residues. Trimming left V 4 bases short and J 0 bases short, with 13 bases between. The CDR3 bases are TGTGCCAGCAGCTCCCCGACAAGCATGAACACTGAAGCTTTCTTT. Translated, it gives CASSSPTSMNTEAFF.

The chain is built from TRBV15 and TRBJ2-3; D is undetermined. The CDR3 covers 13 residues. Trimming left V 1 base short and J 6 bases short, with 8 bases between. The germline V gene encodes CDR1 LNHNV and CDR2 YYDKDF (reference sequence). The CDR3 sequence: CATSRGPFDTQYF. The CDR3 nucleotides are TGTGCCACCAGCAGAGGACCGTTTGATACGCAGTATTTT. The whole variable domain, filled in from reference TRBV15 and TRBJ2-3, reads DAMVIQNPRYQVTQFGKPVTLSCSQTLNHNVMYWYQQKSSQAPKLLFHYYDKDFNNEADTPDNFQSRRPNTSFCFLDIRSPGLGDTAMYLCATSRGPFDTQYFGPGTRLTVL.

This chain joins TRBV5-6 and TRBJ2-6; D is unclear. The CDR3 is made up of 15 amino acids. The germline V and J ends were trimmed by 2 bases and 2 bases, with 8 bases remaining between them. Per the germline V gene, CDR1 is SGHDT and CDR2 is YYEEEE. The CDR3 nucleotides read TGTGCCAGCAGCTTTAGGCAAACTGGGGCCAACGTCCTGACTTTC. Protein product: CASSFRQTGANVLTF.

This clone was detected only once. The rearrangement joins TRBV5-5 to TRBJ2-5; either TRBD1 or TRBD2 may fit D (5 bases each). The germline V and J ends were trimmed by 4 bases and 5 bases, with 15 bases remaining between them. Germline values: CDR1 SGHKS, CDR2 YYEKEE (reference sequence). This CDR3 spans 14 amino acids. The CDR3 is CASSRAGTTETQYF. The CDR3 nucleotides are TGTGCCAGCAGCAGAGCCGGGACGACGGAGACCCAGTACTTC.

The CDR3 bases are TGTGCCAGCAGCTTTATCGGGACAGTATCCTACGAGCAGTACTTC. It yields the protein CASSFIGTVSYEQYF. The genes are TRBV11-2 and TRBJ2-7, with 7 positions matching TRBD1. There are 15 residues in the CDR3. Germline CDR1 SGHAT, CDR2 FQNNGV. Unmatched junction bases numbered 6, after V lost 3 bases and J lost 1 base.

This rearrangement joins TRBV7-8 to TRBJ2-3; the D gene is possibly TRBD1 (6 bases). Germline CDR1 and CDR2: SGHVS and FQNEAQ. The CDR3 sequence is 15 residues long. Trimming removed 5 bases from V and 2 bases from J, with 14 bases in between. The CDR3 reads CASSTRQDPTDTQYF. The CDR3 DNA sequence: TGTGCCAGCAGCACACGACAGGATCCCACAGATACGCAGTATTTT.

The chain carries TRBV5-1 and TRBJ1-1; the D gene is possibly TRBD1 (5 bases). Germline-derived CDR1 and CDR2 are SGHRS and YFSETQ. Trimming took off 4 bases at V and 3 bases at J, with 13 bases between the two ends. The CDR3 extends over 14 amino acids. CDR3 sequence (DNA): TGCGCCAGCAGCAGAGACAGCCTACACACTGAAGCTTTCTTT. Amino acids: CASSRDSLHTEAFF.

To note about this clone: Its ends do not fully match the called genes, so a read error is possible. This rearrangement joins TRBV5-4 to TRBJ2-7, with D unclear. CDR1 is SGHNT, CDR2 YYREEE, per germline (reference sequence). This CDR3 is built from 14 residues. CDR3 DNA: TGTGCCGGCAGCTTGGCCTACGGAAGCTACGAGCAGTACTTC. This translates into CAGSLAYGSYEQYF.